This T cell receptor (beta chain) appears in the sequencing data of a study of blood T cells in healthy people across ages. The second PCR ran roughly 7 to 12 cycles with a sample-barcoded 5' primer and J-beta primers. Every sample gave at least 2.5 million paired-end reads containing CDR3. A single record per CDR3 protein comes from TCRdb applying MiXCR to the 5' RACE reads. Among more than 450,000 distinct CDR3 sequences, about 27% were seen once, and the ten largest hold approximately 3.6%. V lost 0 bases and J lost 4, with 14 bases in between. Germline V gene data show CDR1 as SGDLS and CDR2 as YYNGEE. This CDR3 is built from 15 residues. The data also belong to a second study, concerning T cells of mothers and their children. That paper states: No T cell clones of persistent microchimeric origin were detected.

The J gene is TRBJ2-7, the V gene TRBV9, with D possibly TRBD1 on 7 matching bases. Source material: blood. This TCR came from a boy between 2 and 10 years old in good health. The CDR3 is CASSVASQGGYEQYF. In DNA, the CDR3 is TGTGCCAGCAGCGTAGCTAGTCAGGGGGGATACGAGCAGTACTTC.